This T cell receptor (beta chain) was sequenced during a study of T cell responses to AZD1222 COVID-19 vaccine. Study-level points and caveats: With dominance at 160-218 and 743-854, vaccine-associated CD4 TCRs spanned spike. It was only after the peak T cell response that any repertoires were sampled. Seropositive status at baseline applied to only a handful of AZD1222 recipients.

This clone was detected only a few times. Its antigen remains unidentified. From germline, CDR1 is SEHNR and CDR2 FQNEAQ (reference sequence). The CDR3 loop spans 8 amino acids. V was shortened by 5 bases and J by 8 bases, with 0 bases between the two germline ends. TCRdb keeps only in-frame clones here, not all; method: immunoSEQ multiplex PCR. The sample includes approximately 130,000 clones, approximately 94% of them seen just once. This rearrangement joins TRBV7-9 to TRBJ1-1; D gene uncertain. This TCR was sampled from an adult in good health. The source material was peripheral blood, sampled on day 0 of AZD1222 vaccination. This CDR3 is CASSEAFF. The DNA of the CDR3 is TGTGCCAGCAGCGAAGCTTTCTTT.